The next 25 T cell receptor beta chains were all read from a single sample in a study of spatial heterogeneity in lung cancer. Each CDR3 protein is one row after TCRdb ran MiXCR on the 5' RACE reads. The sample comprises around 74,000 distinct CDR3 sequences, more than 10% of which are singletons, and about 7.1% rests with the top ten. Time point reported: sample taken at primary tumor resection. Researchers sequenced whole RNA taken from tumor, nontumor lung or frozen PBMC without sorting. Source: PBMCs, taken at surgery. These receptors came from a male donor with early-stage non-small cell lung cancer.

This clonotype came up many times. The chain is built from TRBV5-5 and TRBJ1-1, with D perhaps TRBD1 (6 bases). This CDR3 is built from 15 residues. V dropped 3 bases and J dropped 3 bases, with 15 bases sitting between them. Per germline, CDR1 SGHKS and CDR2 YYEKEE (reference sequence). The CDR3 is CASSSTQQGYTEAFF. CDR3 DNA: TGTGCCAGCAGCTCAACCCAACAGGGATACACTGAAGCTTTCTTT.

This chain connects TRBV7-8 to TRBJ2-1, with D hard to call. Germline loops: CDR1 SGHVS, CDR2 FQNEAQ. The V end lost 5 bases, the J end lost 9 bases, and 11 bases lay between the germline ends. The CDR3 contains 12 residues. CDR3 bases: TGTGCCAGCAGCCCCCCCCCACCTGAGCAGTTCTTC. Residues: CASSPPPPEQFF.

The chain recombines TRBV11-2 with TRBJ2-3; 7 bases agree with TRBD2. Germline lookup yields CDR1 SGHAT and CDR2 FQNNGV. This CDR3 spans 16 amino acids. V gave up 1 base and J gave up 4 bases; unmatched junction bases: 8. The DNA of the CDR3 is TGTGCCAGCAGCTTAGTTGGCGGGAGTCTCGCAGATACGCAGTATTTT. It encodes CASSLVGGSLADTQYF.

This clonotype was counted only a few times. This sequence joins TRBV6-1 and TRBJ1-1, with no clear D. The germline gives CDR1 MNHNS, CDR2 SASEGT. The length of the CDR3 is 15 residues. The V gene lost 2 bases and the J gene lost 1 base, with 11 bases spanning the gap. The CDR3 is CASSEPSEWNTEAFF. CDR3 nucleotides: TGTGCCAGCAGTGAACCCTCAGAATGGAACACTGAAGCTTTCTTT.

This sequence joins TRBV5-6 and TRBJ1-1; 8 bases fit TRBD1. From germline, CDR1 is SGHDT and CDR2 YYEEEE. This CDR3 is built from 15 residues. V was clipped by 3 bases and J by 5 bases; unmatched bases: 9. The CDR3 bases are TGTGCCAGCAGCTGGGCCGGACAGGGTCGTACTGAAGCTTTCTTT. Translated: CASSWAGQGRTEAFF.

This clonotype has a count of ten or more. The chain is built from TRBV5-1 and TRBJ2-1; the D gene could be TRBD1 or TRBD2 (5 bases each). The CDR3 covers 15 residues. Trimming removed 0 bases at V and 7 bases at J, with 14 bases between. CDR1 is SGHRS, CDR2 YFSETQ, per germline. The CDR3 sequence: CASSLAGGTPNEQFF. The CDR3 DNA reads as TGCGCCAGCAGCTTGGCCGGTGGGACCCCAAATGAGCAGTTCTTC.

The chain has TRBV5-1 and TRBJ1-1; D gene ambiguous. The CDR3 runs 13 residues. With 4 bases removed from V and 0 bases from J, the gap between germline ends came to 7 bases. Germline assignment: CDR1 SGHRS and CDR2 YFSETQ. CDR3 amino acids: CASSPWMNTEAFF. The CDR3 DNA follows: TGCGCCAGCAGCCCTTGGATGAACACTGAAGCTTTCTTT.

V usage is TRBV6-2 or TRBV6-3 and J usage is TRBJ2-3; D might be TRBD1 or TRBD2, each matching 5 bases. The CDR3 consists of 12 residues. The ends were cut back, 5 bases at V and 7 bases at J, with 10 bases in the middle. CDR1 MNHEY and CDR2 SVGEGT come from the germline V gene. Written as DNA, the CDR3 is TGTGCCAGCAGTCGGGACCGCTATACGCAGTATTTT. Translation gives CASSRDRYTQYF.

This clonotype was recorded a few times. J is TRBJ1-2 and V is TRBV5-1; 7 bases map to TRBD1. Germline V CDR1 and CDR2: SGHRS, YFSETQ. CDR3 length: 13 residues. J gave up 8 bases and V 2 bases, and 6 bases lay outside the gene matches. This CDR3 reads CASSFMGTEGYTF. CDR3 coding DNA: TGCGCCAGCAGCTTTATGGGGACAGAGGGCTACACCTTC.

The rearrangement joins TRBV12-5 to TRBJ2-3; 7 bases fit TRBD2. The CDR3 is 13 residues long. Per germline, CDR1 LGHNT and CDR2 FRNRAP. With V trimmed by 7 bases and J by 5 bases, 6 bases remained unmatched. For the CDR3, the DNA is TGTGCTAGTGTCCAGCCGGGGGGAGATACGCAGTATTTT. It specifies CASVQPGGDTQYF.

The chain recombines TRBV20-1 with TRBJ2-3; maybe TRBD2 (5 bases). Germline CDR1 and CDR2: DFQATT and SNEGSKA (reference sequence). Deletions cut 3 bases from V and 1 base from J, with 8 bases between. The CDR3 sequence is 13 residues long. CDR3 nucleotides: TGCAGTGCTAGGCGGGTGGGCACAGATACGCAGTATTTT. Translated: CSARRVGTDTQYF.

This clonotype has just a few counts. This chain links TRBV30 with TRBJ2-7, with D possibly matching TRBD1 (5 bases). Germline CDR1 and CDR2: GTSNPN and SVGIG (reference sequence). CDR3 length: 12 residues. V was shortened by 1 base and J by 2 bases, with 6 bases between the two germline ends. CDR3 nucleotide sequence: TGTGCCTGGAGTGGCAGGGCCTACGAGCAGTACTTC. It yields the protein CAWSGRAYEQYF.

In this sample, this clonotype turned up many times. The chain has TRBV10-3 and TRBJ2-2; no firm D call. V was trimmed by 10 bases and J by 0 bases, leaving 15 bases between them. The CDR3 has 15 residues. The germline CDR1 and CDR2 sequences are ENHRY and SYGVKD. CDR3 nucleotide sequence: TGTGCCACCTCCCCCCAGACTTCGAACACCGGGGAGCTGTTTTTT. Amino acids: CATSPQTSNTGELFF.

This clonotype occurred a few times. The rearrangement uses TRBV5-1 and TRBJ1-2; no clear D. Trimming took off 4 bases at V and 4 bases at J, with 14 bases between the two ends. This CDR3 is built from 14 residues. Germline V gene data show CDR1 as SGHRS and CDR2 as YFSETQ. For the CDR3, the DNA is TGCGCCAGCAGCCCGACGGAGAGTCTCTATGGCTACACCTTC. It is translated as CASSPTESLYGYTF. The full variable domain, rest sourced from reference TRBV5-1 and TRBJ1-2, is KAGVTQTPRYLIKTRGQQVTLSCSPISGHRSVSWYQQTPGQGLQFLFEYFSETQRNKGNFPGRFSGRQFSNSRSEMNVSTLELGDSALYLCASSPTESLYGYTFGSGTRLTVV.

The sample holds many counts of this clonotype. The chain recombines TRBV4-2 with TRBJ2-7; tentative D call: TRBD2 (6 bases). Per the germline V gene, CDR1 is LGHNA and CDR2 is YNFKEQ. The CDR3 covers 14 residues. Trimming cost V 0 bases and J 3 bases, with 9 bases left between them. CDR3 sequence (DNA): TGTGCCAGCAGCCAAGATCCGGGGGACTACGAGCAGTACTTC. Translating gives CASSQDPGDYEQYF.

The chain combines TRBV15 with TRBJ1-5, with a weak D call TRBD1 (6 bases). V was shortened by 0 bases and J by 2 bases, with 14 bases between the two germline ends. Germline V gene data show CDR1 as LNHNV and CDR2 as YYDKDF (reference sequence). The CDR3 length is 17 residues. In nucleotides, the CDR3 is TGTGCCACCAGCAGAGAAGGACAGTCCCCTGGCAATCAGCCCCAGCATTTT. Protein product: CATSREGQSPGNQPQHF.

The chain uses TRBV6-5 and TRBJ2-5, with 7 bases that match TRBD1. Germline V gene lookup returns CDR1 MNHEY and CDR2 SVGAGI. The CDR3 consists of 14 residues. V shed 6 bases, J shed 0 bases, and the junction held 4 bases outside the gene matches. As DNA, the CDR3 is TGTGCCAGCAGGCAGGGACAGTACCAAGAGACCCAGTACTTC. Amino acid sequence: CASRQGQYQETQYF.

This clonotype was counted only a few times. The CDR3 sequence: CSPFAGGGHEQFF. DNA for the CDR3: TGCAGCCCATTCGCGGGGGGCGGCCATGAGCAGTTCTTC. This chain joins TRBV20-1 and TRBJ2-1; the match to TRBD2 covers 8 bases. The CDR3 extends over 13 amino acids. Germline V gene data show CDR1 as DFQATT and CDR2 as SNEGSKA (reference sequence).

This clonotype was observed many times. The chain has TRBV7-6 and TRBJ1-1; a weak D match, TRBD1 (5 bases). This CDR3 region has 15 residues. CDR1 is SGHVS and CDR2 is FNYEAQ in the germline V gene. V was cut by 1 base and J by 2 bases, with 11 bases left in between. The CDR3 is CASSLGAGTNTEAFF. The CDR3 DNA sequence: TGTGCCAGCAGCTTAGGGGCCGGGACCAACACTGAAGCTTTCTTT.

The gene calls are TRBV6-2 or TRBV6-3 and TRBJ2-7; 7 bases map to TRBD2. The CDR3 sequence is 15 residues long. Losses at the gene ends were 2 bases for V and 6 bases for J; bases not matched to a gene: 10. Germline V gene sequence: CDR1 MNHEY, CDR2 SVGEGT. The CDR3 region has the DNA TGTGCCAGCAGTTACCTTGTGGGAGGGCATCGCGAGCAGTACTTC. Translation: CASSYLVGGHREQYF.

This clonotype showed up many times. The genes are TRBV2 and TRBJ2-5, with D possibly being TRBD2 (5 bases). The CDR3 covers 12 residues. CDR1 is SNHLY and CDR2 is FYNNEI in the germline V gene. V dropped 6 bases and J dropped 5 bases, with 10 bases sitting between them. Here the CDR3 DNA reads TGTGCCAGCAGACCGGAGGTGGAGACCCAGTACTTC. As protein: CASRPEVETQYF. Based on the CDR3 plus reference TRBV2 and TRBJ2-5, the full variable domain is EPEVTQTPSHQVTQMGQEVILRCVPISNHLYFYWYRQILGQKVEFLVSFYNNEISEKSEIFDDQFSVERPDGSNFTLKIRSTKLEDSAMYFCASRPEVETQYFGPGTRLLVL.

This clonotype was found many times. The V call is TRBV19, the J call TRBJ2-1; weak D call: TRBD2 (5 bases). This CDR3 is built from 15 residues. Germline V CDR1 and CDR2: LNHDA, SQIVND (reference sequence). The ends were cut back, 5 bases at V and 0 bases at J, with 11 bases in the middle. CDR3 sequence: CASSLDSSSYNEQFF. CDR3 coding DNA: TGTGCCAGTAGTTTGGACTCGAGCTCCTACAATGAGCAGTTCTTC.

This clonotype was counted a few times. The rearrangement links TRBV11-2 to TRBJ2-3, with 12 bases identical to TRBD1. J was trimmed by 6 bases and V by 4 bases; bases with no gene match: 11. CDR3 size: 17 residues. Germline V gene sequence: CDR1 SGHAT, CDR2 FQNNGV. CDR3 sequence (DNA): TGTGCCAGCAGCTCAGGGGGGACAGGGGGCTCCCCTGATACGCAGTATTTT. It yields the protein CASSSGGTGGSPDTQYF. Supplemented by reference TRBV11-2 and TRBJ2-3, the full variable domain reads EAGVAQSPRYKIIEKRQSVAFWCNPISGHATLYWYQQILGQGPKLLIQFQNNGVVDDSQLPKDRFSAERLKGVDSTLKIQPAKLEDSAVYLCASSSGGTGGSPDTQYFGPGTRLTVL.

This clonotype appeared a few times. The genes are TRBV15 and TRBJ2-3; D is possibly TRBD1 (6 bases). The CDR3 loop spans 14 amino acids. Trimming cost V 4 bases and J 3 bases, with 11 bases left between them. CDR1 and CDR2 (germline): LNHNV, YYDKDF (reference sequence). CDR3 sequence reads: CATSNDRTTDTQYF. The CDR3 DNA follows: TGTGCCACCAGCAATGACAGGACGACAGATACGCAGTATTTT.

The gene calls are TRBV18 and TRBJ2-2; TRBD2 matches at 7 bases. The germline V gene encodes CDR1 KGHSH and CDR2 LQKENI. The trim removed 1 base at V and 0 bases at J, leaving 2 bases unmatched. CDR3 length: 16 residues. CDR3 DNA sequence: TGTGCCAGCTCACCACTGGGGGGGACGAACACCGGGGAGCTGTTTTTT. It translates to CASSPLGGTNTGELFF.